This TCR beta chain originates from a study of blood T cell repertoires in COVID-19. CDR1 and CDR2 from the germline V gene are MNHNY and SVGAGI (reference sequence). The ends lost 5 bases at V and 7 bases at J; junction bases unmatched: 13. CDR3 size: 15 residues. The assay was immunoSEQ multiplex PCR, and TCRdb's table has in-frame clones only and misses some. The sample carries about 150,000 clones, about nine tenths recorded once. All enrollees were roughly 18 to 89 years old and from 20 to 25 US areas. The clonotype originates from a man aged 50 or older who had recovered from COVID-19. What was sequenced was PBMCs or T cells enriched from blood (not recorded which). V usage is TRBV6-6 and J usage is TRBJ2-7, with TRBD1 matching 8 bases. The chain's CDR3 is CASSKAGQGAMEQYV. For the CDR3, the DNA is TGTGCCAGCAGTAAGGCGGGGCAGGGGGCAATGGAGCAGTACGTC.